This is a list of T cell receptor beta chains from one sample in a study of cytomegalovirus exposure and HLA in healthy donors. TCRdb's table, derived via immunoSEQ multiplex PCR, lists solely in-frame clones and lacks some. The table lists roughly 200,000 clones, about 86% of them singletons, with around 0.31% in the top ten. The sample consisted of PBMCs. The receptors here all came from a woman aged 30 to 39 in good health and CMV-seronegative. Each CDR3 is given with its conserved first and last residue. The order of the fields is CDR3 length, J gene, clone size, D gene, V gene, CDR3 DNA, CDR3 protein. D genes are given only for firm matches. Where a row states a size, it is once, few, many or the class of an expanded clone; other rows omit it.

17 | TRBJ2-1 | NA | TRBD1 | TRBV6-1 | TGTGCCAGCAGTGCAGAAGGGGGCCTCTGGATTGGCAATGAGCAGTTCTTC | CASSAEGGLWIGNEQFF
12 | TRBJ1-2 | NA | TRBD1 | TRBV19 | TGTGCCAGTATCGGACAGGGTAGAGGCTACACCTTC | CASIGQGRGYTF
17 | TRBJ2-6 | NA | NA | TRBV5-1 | TGCGCCAGCAGCCTCGACAGATCAAACTCTGGGGCCAACGTCCTGACTTTC | CASSLDRSNSGANVLTF
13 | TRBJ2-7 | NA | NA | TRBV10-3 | TGTGCCATCAGTGCAGCGGAATTCTACGAGCAGTACTTC | CAISAAEFYEQYF
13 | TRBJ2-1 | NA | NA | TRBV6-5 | TGTGCCGGCAGTTCCCGGCTAGATGGTGAGCAGTTCTTC | CAGSSRLDGEQFF
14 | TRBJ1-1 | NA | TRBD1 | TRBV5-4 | TGTGCCATGAGAAGGGGGCACATGAACACTGAAGCTTTCTTT | CAMRRGHMNTEAFF
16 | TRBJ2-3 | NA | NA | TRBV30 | TGTGCCTGGAGTGACGGGACATTCGCGGCAACAGATACGCAGTATTTT | CAWSDGTFAATDTQYF
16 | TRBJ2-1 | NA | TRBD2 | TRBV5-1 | TGCGCCAGCAGCTTGGATGGCGGGGGGGCAGGCAATGAGCAGTTCTTC | CASSLDGGGAGNEQFF
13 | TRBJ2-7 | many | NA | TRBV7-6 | TGTGCCAGCAGCCCCGGTCCCAACTACGAGCAGTACTTC | CASSPGPNYEQYF
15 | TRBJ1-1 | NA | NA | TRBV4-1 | TGCGCCAGCAGCTCCCGAGGGAGATTTAACACTGAAGCTTTCTTT | CASSSRGRFNTEAFF
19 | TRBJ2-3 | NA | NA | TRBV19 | TGTGCCAGTAGTATAGGATCCAGTAGGGGATCGGGCCTTCGTGATACGCAGTATTTT | CASSIGSSRGSGLRDTQYF
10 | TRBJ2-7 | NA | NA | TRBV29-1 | TGCAGCGTTGAAACCCAGCGGTGGCACTTC | CSVETQRWHF
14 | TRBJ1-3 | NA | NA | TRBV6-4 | TGTGCCAGCAGTTCAGTAATCTCTGGAAACACCATATATTTT | CASSSVISGNTIYF
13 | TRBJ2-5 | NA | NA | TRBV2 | TGTGCCAGCAGTGGGGCCTCGCAAGAGACCCAGTACTTC | CASSGASQETQYF
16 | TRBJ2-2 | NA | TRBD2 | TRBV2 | TGTGCCAGCAAAGGGACTAGCGGGATGAGAACCGGGGAGCTGTTTTTT | CASKGTSGMRTGELFF
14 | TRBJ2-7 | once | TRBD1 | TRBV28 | TGTGCCAGCAGATCCGGGACAGGGGGATCCGAGCAGTACTTC | CASRSGTGGSEQYF
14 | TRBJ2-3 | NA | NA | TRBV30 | TGTGCCTGGAGTGTGTCTTTGGGGGGAGGTGGGCAGTATTTT | CAWSVSLGGGGQYF
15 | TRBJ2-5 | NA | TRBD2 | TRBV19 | TGTGCCAGTAGTATACAGCGGGGGGCCCAAGAGACCCAGTACTTC | CASSIQRGAQETQYF
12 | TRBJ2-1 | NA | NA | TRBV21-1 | TGTGCCAGCAAAGAAAGCTGGAATGAGCAGTTCTTC | CASKESWNEQFF
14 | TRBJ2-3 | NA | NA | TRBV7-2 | TGTGCCAGCAGCCCCCGCAGGCACACAGATACGCAGTATTTT | CASSPRRHTDTQYF
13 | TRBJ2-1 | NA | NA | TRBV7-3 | TGTGCCAGCAGCCCAAATTCCTACAATGAGCAGTTCTTC | CASSPNSYNEQFF
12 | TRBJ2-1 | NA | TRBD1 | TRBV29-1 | TGCAGCGCCAAGCGACAGGGGGCTGAGCAGTTCTTC | CSAKRQGAEQFF
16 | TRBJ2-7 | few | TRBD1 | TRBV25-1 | TGTGCCAGCAGTGACCGCCCCGGGACAGCTTCCTACGAGCAGTACTTC | CASSDRPGTASYEQYF
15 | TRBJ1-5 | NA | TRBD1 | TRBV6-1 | TGTGCCAGCAGGGCCTGGACAGGTAGCAATCAGCCCCAGCATTTT | CASRAWTGSNQPQHF
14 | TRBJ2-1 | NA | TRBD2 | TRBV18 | TGTGCCAGCTCACTACGGACTAGCAGGGATGAGCAGTTCTTC | CASSLRTSRDEQFF
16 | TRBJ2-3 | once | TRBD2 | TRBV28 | TGTGCCAGCAGGATCTCTAGCGGGAGGCGGGCAGGTACGCAGTATTTT | CASRISSGRRAGTQYF
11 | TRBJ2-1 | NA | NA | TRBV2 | TGTGCCAGCAGCATCCTGACAGCGCAGTTCTTC | CASSILTAQFF
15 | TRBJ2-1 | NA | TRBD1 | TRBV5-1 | TGCGCCAGCAGCTTACAGGGGGCGTCCTACAATGAGCAGTTCTTC | CASSLQGASYNEQFF
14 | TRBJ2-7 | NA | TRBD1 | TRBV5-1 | TGCGCCAGCAGCTGGCTGGGACAGGGACACGAGCAGTACTTC | CASSWLGQGHEQYF
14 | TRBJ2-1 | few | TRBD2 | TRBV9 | TGTGCCAGCAGCGTAGGGCGGGAGGGCGTTGAGCAGTTCTTC | CASSVGREGVEQFF
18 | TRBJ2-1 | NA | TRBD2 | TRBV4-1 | TGCGCCAGCAGCCACGGGACTAGCGGGGGTGCCTCCTACAATGAGCAGTTCTTC | CASSHGTSGGASYNEQFF
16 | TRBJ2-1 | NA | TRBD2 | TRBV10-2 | TGCGCCAGCAGTGAGTCGGTACTAGCGGGGGGGGGTGAGCAGTTCTTC | CASSESVLAGGGEQFF
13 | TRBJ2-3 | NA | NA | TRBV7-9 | TGTGCCAGCAGCCCCAACAGCCCAGATACGCAGTATTTT | CASSPNSPDTQYF
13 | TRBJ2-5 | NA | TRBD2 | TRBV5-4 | TGTGCCAGCAGCTCAAGCGGGGAAGAGACCCAGTACTTC | CASSSSGEETQYF
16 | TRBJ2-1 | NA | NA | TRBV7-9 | TGTGCCAGCAGCCCAAGCCCAGGGACTCCCGCCAATGAGCAGTTCTTC | CASSPSPGTPANEQFF
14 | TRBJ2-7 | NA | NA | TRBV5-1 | TGCGCCAGCAGCTTGGGGGCAGATCTCTACGAGCAGTACTTC | CASSLGADLYEQYF
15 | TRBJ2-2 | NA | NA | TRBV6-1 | TGTGCCAGCAGTCATCAGGCCCCAATCACCGGGGAGCTGTTTTTT | CASSHQAPITGELFF
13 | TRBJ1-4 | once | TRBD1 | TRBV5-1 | TGCGCCAGCAGCGTCCAGGGGGATGAAAAACTGTTTTTT | CASSVQGDEKLFF
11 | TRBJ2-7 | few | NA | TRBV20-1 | TGCAGTGCCCTCGGGGACTACGAGCAGTACTTC | CSALGDYEQYF
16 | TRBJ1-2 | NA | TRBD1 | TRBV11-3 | TGTGCCAGCAGCTTCGTCGGACAGGGTATATCGGAAGGCTACACCTTC | CASSFVGQGISEGYTF
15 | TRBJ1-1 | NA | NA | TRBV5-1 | TGCGCCAGCAGCTTGGTGGCAGGAAAGAACACTGAAGCTTTCTTT | CASSLVAGKNTEAFF
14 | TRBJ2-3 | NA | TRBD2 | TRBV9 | TGTGCCAGCAGCGTGACTAGCGGAATAGATACGCAGTATTTT | CASSVTSGIDTQYF
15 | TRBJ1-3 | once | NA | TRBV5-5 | TGTGCCAGCAGCTTGCTTATCCCCTCTGGAAACACCATATATTTT | CASSLLIPSGNTIYF
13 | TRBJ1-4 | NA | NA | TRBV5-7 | TGTGCCAAGATAAGACCCGAGGATGAAAAACTGTTTTTT | CAKIRPEDEKLFF
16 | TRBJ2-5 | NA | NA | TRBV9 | TGTGCCAGCAGCGTAGGTATCACTACCCGGGAGGAGACCCAGTACTTC | CASSVGITTREETQYF
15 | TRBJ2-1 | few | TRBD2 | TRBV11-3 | TGTGCCAGCAGTCGGACTAGCGGGAGCCGGGGTGAGCAGTTCTTC | CASSRTSGSRGEQFF
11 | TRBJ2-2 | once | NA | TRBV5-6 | TGTGCCAGCAGCTTTGCGGGGGAGCTGTTTTTT | CASSFAGELFF
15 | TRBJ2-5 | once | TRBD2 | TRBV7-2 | TGTGCCAGCAGCTTGAGTAGCGGGGTCGGGGAGACCCAGTACTTC | CASSLSSGVGETQYF
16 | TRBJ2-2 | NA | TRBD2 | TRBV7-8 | TGTGCCAGCAGCCGGCTAGCGGGGGGGCCGACCAGGGAGCTGTTTTTT | CASSRLAGGPTRELFF
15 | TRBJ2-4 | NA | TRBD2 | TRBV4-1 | TGCGCCAGCAGCCACCTTGGACTAGCGGAAAACATTCAGTACTTC | CASSHLGLAENIQYF
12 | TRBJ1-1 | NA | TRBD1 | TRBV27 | TGTGCCAGCAGACAGGGGGCATCTGAAGCTTTCTTT | CASRQGASEAFF
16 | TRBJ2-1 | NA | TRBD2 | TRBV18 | TGTGCCAGCTCACCCTTAAGCGGGAGGGTATACAATGAGCAGTTCTTC | CASSPLSGRVYNEQFF
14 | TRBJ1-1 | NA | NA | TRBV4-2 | TGTGCCAGCAGCCCCATGGCCTCAAAAACTGAAGCTTTCTTT | CASSPMASKTEAFF
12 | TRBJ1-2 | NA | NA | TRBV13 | TGTGCCAGCAGCTTAAAGGGGCCAGGCTACACCTTC | CASSLKGPGYTF
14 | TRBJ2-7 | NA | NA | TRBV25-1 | TGTGCCAGCAGTGAATACGGAGACGGATACGAGCAGTACTTC | CASSEYGDGYEQYF
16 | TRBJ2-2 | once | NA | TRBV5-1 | TGCGCCAGCAGCATAACTAGCTCAGCGAACACCGGGGAGCTGTTTTTT | CASSITSSANTGELFF
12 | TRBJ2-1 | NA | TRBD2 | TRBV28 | TGTGCCAGCAGTCCCCCTAGCGGGGGGTGCTTCTTC | CASSPPSGGCFF
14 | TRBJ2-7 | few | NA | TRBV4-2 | TGTGCCAGCAGCCAAGAATACAGGGACTACGAGCAGTACTTC | CASSQEYRDYEQYF
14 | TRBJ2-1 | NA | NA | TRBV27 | TGTGCCAGCAAACCGGGATCTCACTACAATGAGCAGTTCTTC | CASKPGSHYNEQFF
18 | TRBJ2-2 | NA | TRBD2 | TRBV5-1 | TGCGCCAGCAGCTTAGTTCCTGTAGCGGGAGGATACCCCGGGGAGCTGTTTTTT | CASSLVPVAGGYPGELFF